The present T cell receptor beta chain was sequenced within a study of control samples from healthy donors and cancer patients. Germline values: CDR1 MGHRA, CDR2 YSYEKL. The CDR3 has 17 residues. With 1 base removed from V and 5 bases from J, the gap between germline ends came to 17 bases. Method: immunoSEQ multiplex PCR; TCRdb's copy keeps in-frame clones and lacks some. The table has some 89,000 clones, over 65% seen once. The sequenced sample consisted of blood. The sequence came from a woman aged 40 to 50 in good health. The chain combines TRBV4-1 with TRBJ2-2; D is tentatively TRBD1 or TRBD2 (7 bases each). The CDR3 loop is CASSQGSGGAGTGELFF. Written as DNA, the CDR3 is TGCGCCAGCAGCCAAGGGTCAGGGGGGGCTGGAACCGGGGAGCTGTTTTTT.